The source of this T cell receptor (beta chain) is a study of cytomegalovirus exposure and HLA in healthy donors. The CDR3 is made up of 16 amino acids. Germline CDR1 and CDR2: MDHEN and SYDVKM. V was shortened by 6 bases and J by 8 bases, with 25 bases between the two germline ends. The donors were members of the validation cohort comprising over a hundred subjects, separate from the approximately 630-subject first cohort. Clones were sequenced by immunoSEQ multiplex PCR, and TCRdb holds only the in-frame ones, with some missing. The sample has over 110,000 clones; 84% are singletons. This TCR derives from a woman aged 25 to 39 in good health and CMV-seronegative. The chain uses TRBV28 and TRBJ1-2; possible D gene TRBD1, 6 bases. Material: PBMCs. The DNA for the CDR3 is TGTGCCAGCAGACTGTTTCGGGAACAGGGTACCGGGGGCTACACCTTC. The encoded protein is CASRLFREQGTGGYTF.